This T cell receptor beta chain was documented in a study of T cells after yellow fever vaccination. Study-wide points: The secondary response peaked faster, at day 5 versus 15, but was weaker. Some clonotypes were seen in both the CD4 and the CD8 compartments. These made up a small share and likely arose from convergent recombination.

This clonotype was counted between two and nine times. Antigen specificity is unknown. TCRdb re-analysed the 5' RACE reads in MiXCR, keeping a single row per CDR3 protein. The table shows some 120,000 distinct CDR3 sequences, with roughly 15% occurring only once. This receptor was obtained from a man in his late teens or twenties who received the YFV17D yellow fever vaccine. The input for sequencing was CD8+ T cells sorted from PBMCs, taken 5 days after the yellow fever booster vaccination.

The CDR3 region has the DNA TGCAGCGTGCGATGGGACGAAAGTTCTAGCACAGATACGCAGTATTTT. Translated: CSVRWDESSSTDTQYF. This chain joins TRBV29-1 and TRBJ2-3; D may correspond to TRBD1 or TRBD2 (5 bases each). CDR3 length: 16 amino acids. Germline CDR1 and CDR2: SQVTM and ANQGSEA. Trimming stripped 6 bases from V and 0 bases from J, with 19 bases between.